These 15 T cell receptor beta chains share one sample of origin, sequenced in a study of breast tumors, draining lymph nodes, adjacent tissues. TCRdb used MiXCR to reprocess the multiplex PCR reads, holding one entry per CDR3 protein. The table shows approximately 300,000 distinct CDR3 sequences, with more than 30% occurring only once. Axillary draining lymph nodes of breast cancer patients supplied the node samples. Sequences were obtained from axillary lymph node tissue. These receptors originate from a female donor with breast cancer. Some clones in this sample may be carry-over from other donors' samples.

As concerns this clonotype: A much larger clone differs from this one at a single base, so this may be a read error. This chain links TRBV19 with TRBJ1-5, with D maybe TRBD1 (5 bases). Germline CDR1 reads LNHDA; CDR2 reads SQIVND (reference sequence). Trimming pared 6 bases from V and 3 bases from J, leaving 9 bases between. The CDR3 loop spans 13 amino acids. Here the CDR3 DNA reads TGTGCCAGTAGGAACAGGAACAATCAGCCCCAGCATTTT. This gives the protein CASRNRNNQPQHF.

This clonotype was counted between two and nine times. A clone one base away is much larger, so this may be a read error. The CDR3 nucleotides are TGCAGTGGGACAGGGGGGATTTCCTACGCGCAGTACTTC. The encoded protein is CSGTGGISYAQYF. The chain couples TRBV20-1 to TRBJ2-7; 10 bases are a match to TRBD1. Per the germline V gene, CDR1 is DFQATT and CDR2 is SNEGSKA (reference sequence). The CDR3 length is 13 residues.

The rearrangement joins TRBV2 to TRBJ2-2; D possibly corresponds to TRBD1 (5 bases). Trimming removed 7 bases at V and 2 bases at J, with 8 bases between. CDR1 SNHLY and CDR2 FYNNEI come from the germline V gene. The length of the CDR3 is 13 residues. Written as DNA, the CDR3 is TGTGCCAGCATCCAGGGAAACACCGGGGAGCTGTTTTTT. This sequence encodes CASIQGNTGELFF. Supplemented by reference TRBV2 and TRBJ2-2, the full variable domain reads EPEVTQTPSHQVTQMGQEVILRCVPISNHLYFYWYRQILGQKVEFLVSFYNNEISEKSEIFDDQFSVERPDGSNFTLKIRSTKLEDSAMYFCASIQGNTGELFFGEGSRLTVL.

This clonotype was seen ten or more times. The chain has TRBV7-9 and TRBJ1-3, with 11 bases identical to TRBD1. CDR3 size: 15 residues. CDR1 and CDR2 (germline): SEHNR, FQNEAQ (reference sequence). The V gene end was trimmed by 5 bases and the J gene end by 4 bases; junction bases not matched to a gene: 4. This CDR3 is CASSPGQGEGNTIYF. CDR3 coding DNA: TGTGCCAGCAGCCCGGGACAGGGGGAAGGAAACACCATATATTTT.

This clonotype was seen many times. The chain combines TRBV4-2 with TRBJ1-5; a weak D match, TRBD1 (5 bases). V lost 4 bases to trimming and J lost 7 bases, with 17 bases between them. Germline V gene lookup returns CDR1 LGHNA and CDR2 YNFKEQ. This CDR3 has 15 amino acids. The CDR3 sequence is CASSRSHSGSQPQHF. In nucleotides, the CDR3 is TGTGCCAGCAGCCGCAGTCATTCAGGGTCCCAGCCCCAGCATTTT.

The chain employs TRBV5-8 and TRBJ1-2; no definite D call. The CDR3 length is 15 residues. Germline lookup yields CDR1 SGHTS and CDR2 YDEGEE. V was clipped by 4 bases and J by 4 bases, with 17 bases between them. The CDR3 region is CASSPNEGRAYGYTF. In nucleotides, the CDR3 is TGTGCCAGCAGCCCGAACGAAGGGCGCGCCTATGGCTACACCTTC.

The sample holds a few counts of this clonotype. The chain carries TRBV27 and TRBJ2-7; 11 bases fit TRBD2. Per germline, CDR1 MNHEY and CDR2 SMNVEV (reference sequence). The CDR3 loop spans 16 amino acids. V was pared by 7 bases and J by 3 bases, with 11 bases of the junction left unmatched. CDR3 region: CASKRTSGGGHYEQYF. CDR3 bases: TGTGCCAGCAAAAGAACTAGCGGGGGTGGTCACTACGAGCAGTACTTC.

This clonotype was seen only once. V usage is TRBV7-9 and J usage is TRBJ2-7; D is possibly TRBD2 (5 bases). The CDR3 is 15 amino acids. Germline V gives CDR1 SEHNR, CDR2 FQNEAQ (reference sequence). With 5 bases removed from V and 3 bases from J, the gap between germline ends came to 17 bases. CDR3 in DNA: TGTGCCAGCAGCCAAAGACCTAGCAGCAGCTACGAGCAGTACTTC. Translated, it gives CASSQRPSSSYEQYF. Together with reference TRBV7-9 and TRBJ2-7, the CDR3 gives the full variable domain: DTGVSQNPRHKITKRGQNVTFRCDPISEHNRLYWYRQTLGQGPEFLTYFQNEAQLEKSRLLSDRFSAERPKGSFSTLEIQRTEQGDSAMYLCASSQRPSSSYEQYFGPGTRLTVT.

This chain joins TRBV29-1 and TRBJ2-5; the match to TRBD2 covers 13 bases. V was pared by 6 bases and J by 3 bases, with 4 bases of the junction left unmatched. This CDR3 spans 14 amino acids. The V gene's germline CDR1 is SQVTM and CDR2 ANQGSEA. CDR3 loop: CSVSGTSGKETQYF. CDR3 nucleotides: TGCAGCGTCTCCGGGACTAGCGGGAAAGAGACCCAGTACTTC. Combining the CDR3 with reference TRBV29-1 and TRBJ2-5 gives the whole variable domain SAVISQKPSRDICQRGTSLTIQCQVDSQVTMMFWYRQQPGQSLTLIATANQGSEATYESGFVIDKFPISRPNLTFSTLTVSNMSPEDSSIYLCSVSGTSGKETQYFGPGTRLLVL.

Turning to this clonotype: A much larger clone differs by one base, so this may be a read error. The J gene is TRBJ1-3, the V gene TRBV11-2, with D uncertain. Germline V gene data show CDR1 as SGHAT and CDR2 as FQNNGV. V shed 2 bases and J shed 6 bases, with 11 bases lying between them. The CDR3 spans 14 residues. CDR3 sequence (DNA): TGTGCCAGCAGCTTAAACAGAGCTGCAAACACCATATATTTT. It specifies CASSLNRAANTIYF.

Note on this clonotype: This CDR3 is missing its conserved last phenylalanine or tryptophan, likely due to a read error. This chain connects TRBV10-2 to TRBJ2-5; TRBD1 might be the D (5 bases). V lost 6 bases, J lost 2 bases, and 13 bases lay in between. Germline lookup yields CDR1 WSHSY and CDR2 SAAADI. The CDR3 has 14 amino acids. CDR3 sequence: CASRGLAKQETQYS. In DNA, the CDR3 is TGCGCCAGCAGGGGGCTGGCTAAACAAGAGACCCAGTACTCC.

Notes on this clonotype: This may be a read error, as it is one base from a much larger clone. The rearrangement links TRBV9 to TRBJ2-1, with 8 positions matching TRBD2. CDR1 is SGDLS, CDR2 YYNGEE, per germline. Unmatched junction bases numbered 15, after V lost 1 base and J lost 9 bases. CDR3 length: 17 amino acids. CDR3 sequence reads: CASSVTAGGHQATEQFF. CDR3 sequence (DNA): TGTGCCAGCAGCGTAACGGCGGGAGGCCACCAGGCCACTGAGCAGTTCTTC.

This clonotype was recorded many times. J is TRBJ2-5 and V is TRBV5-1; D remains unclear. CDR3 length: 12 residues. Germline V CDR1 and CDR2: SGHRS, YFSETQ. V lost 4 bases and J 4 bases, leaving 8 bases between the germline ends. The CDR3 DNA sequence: TGCGCCAGCAGCCCAAGCCTAGAGACCCAGTACTTC. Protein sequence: CASSPSLETQYF.

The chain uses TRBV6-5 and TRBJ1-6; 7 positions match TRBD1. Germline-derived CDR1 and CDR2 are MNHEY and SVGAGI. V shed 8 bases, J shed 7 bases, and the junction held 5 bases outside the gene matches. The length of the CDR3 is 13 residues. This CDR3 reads CASSGQENSPLHF. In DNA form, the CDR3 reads TGTGCCAGCTCCGGACAGGAGAATTCACCCCTCCACTTT.

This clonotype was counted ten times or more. As DNA, the CDR3 is TGTGCCAGCAGCCCCGTTATCACAGATACGCAGTATTTT. It translates to CASSPVITDTQYF. This chain uses TRBV7-2 with TRBJ2-3; D is undetermined. Trimming removed 5 bases at V and 2 bases at J, with 8 bases between. The CDR3 runs 13 residues. Looked up from germline, CDR1 is SGHTA and CDR2 is FQGNSA.